The 17 T cell receptor beta chains presented below share a single source sample, sequenced in a study of T cells in Graves' hyperthyroidism and ophthalmopathy. From RNA transcripts, TCR beta CDR3 regions were amplified. TCR CDR3 underwent first-round RT-PCR with the HTBI primer set. TCRdb itself ran the multiplex PCR reads through MiXCR, one entry per CDR3 protein. The sample carries about 540,000 distinct CDR3 sequences, about 45% recorded once. Specimen: peripheral blood or thyroid tissue (not recorded which). The receptors were sampled from a woman in her late teens or twenties with Graves' hyperthyroidism.

This clonotype was counted at least ten times. The V and J genes are TRBV10-3 and TRBJ1-2, with D perhaps TRBD1 (5 bases). V lost 0 bases and J 11 bases, leaving 16 bases between the germline ends. From germline, CDR1 is ENHRY and CDR2 SYGVKD. The length of the CDR3 is 14 residues. The CDR3 nucleotides are TGTGCCATCAGTGAGTCTGACAGCTCCTCTGGGTACACCTTC. It translates to CAISESDSSSGYTF.

In regard to this clonotype: Germline and junction disagree at one end, which may indicate a read error. V is TRBV5-1 and J is TRBJ2-3; D not certain. Germline V lookup: CDR1 SGHRS, CDR2 YFSETQ. The CDR3 extends over 12 amino acids. CDR3 bases: TGTGCCAGCAGTTTAGAAGGAGATACGCAGTATTTT. Its translation is CASSLEGDTQYF.

V and J are TRBV7-2 and TRBJ2-3, with D maybe TRBD1 (6 bases). The CDR3 sequence is 12 residues long. CDR1 is SGHTA and CDR2 is FQGNSA in the germline V gene. V was trimmed by 5 bases and J by 4 bases, leaving 7 bases between them. The CDR3 bases are TGTGCCAGCAGCAAGGGGGCAGATACGCAGTATTTT. It is translated as CASSKGADTQYF.

This clonotype was found many times. J is TRBJ1-1 and V is TRBV20-1; possible D gene TRBD1, 5 bases. This CDR3 spans 15 amino acids. The V gene lost 2 bases and the J gene lost 0 bases, with 13 bases spanning the gap. In germline, CDR1 is DFQATT, CDR2 SNEGSKA (reference sequence). The CDR3 DNA follows: TGCAGTGCTAGACCCTTAGGGACGGTGAACACTGAAGCTTTCTTT. Its translation: CSARPLGTVNTEAFF.

This rearrangement joins TRBV24-1 to TRBJ1-5; TRBD1 aligns across 7 bases. The CDR3 length is 14 residues. The junction had 5 bases not matched to a gene; V was cut back by 4 bases and J by 6 bases. CDR1 is KGHDR, CDR2 SFDVKD, per germline. CDR3 in amino acids: CATSDTGDGQPQHF. For the CDR3, the DNA is TGTGCCACCAGTGACACAGGGGACGGTCAGCCCCAGCATTTT.

V usage is TRBV29-1 and J usage is TRBJ1-2; TRBD1 is a possible D gene (6 bases). The CDR3 sequence is 16 residues long. Trimming took 0 bases from V and 4 from J, leaving 18 bases between them. Germline assignment: CDR1 SQVTM and CDR2 ANQGSEA. The CDR3 sequence: CSVEEVSGQLPYGYTF. The CDR3 DNA reads TGCAGCGTTGAAGAGGTGAGCGGACAGTTACCCTATGGCTACACCTTC.

V usage is TRBV24-1 and J usage is TRBJ1-2; no clear D. Germline V gene data show CDR1 as KGHDR and CDR2 as SFDVKD. With 3 bases removed from V and 3 bases from J, the gap between germline ends came to 7 bases. This CDR3 contains 13 residues. CDR3: CATSDHRDYGYTF. In nucleotides, the CDR3 is TGTGCCACCAGTGATCATCGGGACTATGGCTACACCTTC.

This clonotype was observed once. Without the conserved terminal phenylalanine or tryptophan, this CDR3 likely stems from a read error. No DNA is shown, since the ends of the CDR3 on it are uncertain; the CDR3 is the one TCRdb lists. The rearrangement links TRBV2 to TRBJ1-6; TRBD1 was called by the table and not checked on the DNA. Both ends counted, the CDR3 spans 8 residues. CDR1 and CDR2 from the germline V gene are SNHLY and FYNNEI. CDR3 amino acids: CASRSTGG.

CDR3 protein: CSAPKGLQYEQYF. In DNA form, the CDR3 reads TGCAGTGCACCTAAGGGGCTTCAATACGAGCAGTACTTC. V and J are TRBV20-1 and TRBJ2-7; D is perhaps TRBD1 (5 bases). V lost 6 bases and J lost 4, with 16 bases in between. The CDR3 has 13 amino acids. Germline-derived CDR1 and CDR2 are DFQATT and SNEGSKA (reference sequence).

The chain recombines TRBV29-1 with TRBJ2-7, with D possibly being TRBD1 or TRBD2 (5 bases each). CDR3 size: 12 residues. Trimming left V 6 bases short and J 2 bases short, with 11 bases between. Germline V gene sequence: CDR1 SQVTM, CDR2 ANQGSEA. In nucleotides, the CDR3 is TGCAGCGTGAGGGACCCCGCCTACGAGCAGTACTTC. The encoded protein is CSVRDPAYEQYF.

The genes are TRBV29-1 and TRBJ2-7; 10 positions agree with TRBD2. CDR1 is SQVTM, CDR2 ANQGSEA, per germline. This CDR3 contains 16 residues. V was clipped by 7 bases and J by 8 bases; unmatched bases: 20. Written as DNA, the CDR3 is TGCAGCGCAGAGAGAGAGAGGACTAGCGGATCCCGGCAGCAGTACTTC. Its protein is CSAERERTSGSRQQYF.

This clonotype was seen ten or more times. In DNA, the CDR3 is TGCGCCAGCAGCCCAAGAACCCTGGGGGATGGCAATCAGCCCCAGCATTTT. Protein product: CASSPRTLGDGNQPQHF. This chain connects TRBV4-1 to TRBJ1-5, with a possible D match to TRBD1 (5 bases). Trimming cost V 4 bases and J 2 bases, with 18 bases left between them. The CDR3 contains 17 residues. Germline V gene data show CDR1 as MGHRA and CDR2 as YSYEKL.

The rearrangement joins TRBV15 to TRBJ2-5, with D perhaps TRBD1 (5 bases). CDR1 LNHNV and CDR2 YYDKDF come from the germline V gene (reference sequence). The V gene lost 1 base and the J gene lost 1 base, with 7 bases spanning the gap. This CDR3 spans 14 amino acids. This chain's CDR3 is CATSRGTFQETQYF. The CDR3 DNA follows: TGTGCCACCAGCAGAGGGACATTCCAAGAGACCCAGTACTTC.

This clonotype was seen just once. V gene TRBV20-1 combines with J gene TRBJ2-2, with 11 bases that match TRBD1. Germline lookup yields CDR1 DFQATT and CDR2 SNEGSKA (reference sequence). The V gene end was trimmed by 7 bases and the J gene end by 3 bases; junction bases not matched to a gene: 16. There are 18 residues in the CDR3. The CDR3 spells CSVSGQGAGYGYTGELFF. CDR3 in DNA: TGCAGTGTCAGCGGACAGGGGGCCGGCTATGGCTACACCGGGGAGCTGTTTTTT.

This clonotype has ten or more counts. V gene TRBV7-2 combines with J gene TRBJ2-6; possibly TRBD1 for D (6 bases). The CDR3 spans 18 residues. In germline, CDR1 is SGHTA, CDR2 FQGNSA. The ends were cut back, 0 bases at V and 1 base at J, with 13 bases in the middle. CDR3 in amino acids: CASSLAHRVSSGANVLTF. Written as DNA, the CDR3 is TGTGCCAGCAGCTTAGCTCACAGGGTCTCATCTGGGGCCAACGTCCTGACTTTC.

There are many counts of this clonotype. V usage is TRBV5-1 and J usage is TRBJ1-2, with D tentatively TRBD1 (6 bases). The CDR3 runs to 14 residues. Trimming removed 2 bases at V and 8 bases at J, with 16 bases between. Germline values: CDR1 SGHRS, CDR2 YFSETQ. The CDR3 loop is CASSFAGPTGGYTF. The CDR3 DNA reads as TGCGCCAGCAGCTTTGCAGGGCCCACAGGGGGCTACACCTTC.

The sample holds many counts of this clonotype. This sequence joins TRBV24-1 and TRBJ2-3, with TRBD2 matching over 13 bases. The CDR3 contains 15 residues. The V segment lost 4 bases and the J segment 7 bases; nucleotides outside the gene matches: 4. Germline CDR1 reads KGHDR; CDR2 reads SFDVKD. The CDR3 spells CATSDGLAGEYTQYF. The CDR3 bases are TGTGCCACCAGTGACGGACTAGCGGGAGAGTATACGCAGTATTTT.